Listed here are 26 T cell receptor beta chains from one sample, sequenced in a study of OX40 agonist ivuxolimab in advanced cancers. Generated by immunoSEQ multiplex PCR, the TCRdb table keeps only in-frame clones and is missing some. The table lists tens of thousands of clones, around four fifths of them singletons. The sample was CD4+ or CD8+ T cells sorted from blood, taken in a trial of the OX40 agonist ivuxolimab. The origin of the receptors is an adult with an advanced solid tumor such as melanoma, head and neck, liver or kidney cancer.

The chain has TRBV6-5 and TRBJ2-1, with TRBD2 matching over 10 bases. V lost 4 bases, J lost 2 bases, and 2 bases stayed unmatched. This CDR3 contains 15 residues. Germline CDR1 is MNHEY and CDR2 is SVGAGI. The CDR3 loop is CASSSSGRAYNEQFF. The CDR3 bases are TGTGCCAGCAGTTCGAGCGGGAGGGCCTACAATGAGCAGTTCTTC.

The gene calls are TRBV19 and TRBJ2-2; D is uncertain. The CDR3 runs to 16 residues. V was trimmed by 1 base and J by 3 bases, leaving 12 bases between them. CDR1 and CDR2 from the germline V gene are LNHDA and SQIVND (reference sequence). The CDR3 bases are TGTGCCAGTAGTATAGTGCGGCGCAAATACACCGGGGAGCTGTTTTTT. Translating gives CASSIVRRKYTGELFF.

The DNA for the CDR3 is TGTGCCAGCAGTGAATATATGGGACAGGGGATCAACGGCGAGCAGTACTTC. Its protein is CASSEYMGQGINGEQYF. This rearrangement joins TRBV25-1 to TRBJ2-5; 10 nucleotides line up with TRBD1. The J call is doubtful: the DNA matches TRBJ2-7 better. Germline values: CDR1 MGHDK, CDR2 SYGVNS. This CDR3 is 17 amino acids long.

Worth noting for this clone: This sample includes further DNA sequences coding for the same CDR3. The J gene is TRBJ2-5, the V gene TRBV29-1; D may be TRBD2 (7 bases). Germline CDR1 reads SQVTM; CDR2 reads ANQGSEA. V gave up 3 bases and J gave up 2 bases, with 10 bases separating them. The CDR3 is 13 residues long. The CDR3: CSVEGGPQETQYF. DNA of the CDR3: TGCAGCGTTGAGGGGGGGCCACAAGAGACCCAGTACTTC.

This chain joins TRBV5-5 and TRBJ2-7; tentatively, D is TRBD1 or TRBD2 (5 bases each). V was trimmed by 4 bases and J by 3 bases, leaving 17 bases between them. Germline V gives CDR1 SGHKS, CDR2 YYEKEE (reference sequence). The CDR3 is 15 amino acids. In nucleotides, the CDR3 is TGTGCCAGCAGCCTTGAGGGACCGCTACTCTACGAGCAGTACTTC. Protein product: CASSLEGPLLYEQYF.

This chain uses TRBV4-3 with TRBJ2-1; 10 nucleotides align to TRBD2. CDR1 and CDR2 (germline): LGHNA, YSLEER. V lost 0 bases and J lost 4; bases outside the gene matches: 3. The CDR3 totals 16 residues. The CDR3 DNA reads TGCGCCAGCAGCCAAGATGGTAGCGGGAGGTACAATGAGCAGTTCTTC. Its protein product is CASSQDGSGRYNEQFF.

The chain is built from TRBV19 and TRBJ2-5; D is undetermined. This CDR3 is 15 amino acids long. Trimming took 6 bases from V and 0 from J, leaving 14 bases between them. CDR1 and CDR2 from the germline V gene are LNHDA and SQIVND (reference sequence). The CDR3 spells CASSRLAAYQETQYF. The CDR3 region has the DNA TGTGCCAGTAGCCGCCTCGCAGCGTACCAAGAGACCCAGTACTTC.

The chain is built from TRBV10-3 and TRBJ2-2, with D possibly being TRBD1 (6 bases). Trimming left V 2 bases short and J 2 bases short, with 9 bases between. Per germline, CDR1 ENHRY and CDR2 SYGVKD. This CDR3 has 15 residues. The CDR3 nucleotides are TGTGCCATCAGTGAGAAGGGGGACAACACCGGGGAGCTGTTTTTT. Translated, it gives CAISEKGDNTGELFF.

V usage is TRBV5-1 and J usage is TRBJ1-1; tentative D call: TRBD1 (6 bases). V lost 0 bases to trimming and J lost 4 bases, with 13 bases between them. Germline V gene sequence: CDR1 SGHRS, CDR2 YFSETQ. There are 15 residues in the CDR3. The CDR3 spells CASSLEPGAGTEAFF. The CDR3 nucleotides read TGCGCCAGCAGCTTGGAACCAGGGGCGGGCACTGAAGCTTTCTTT.

This rearrangement joins TRBV11-3 to TRBJ1-6; no firm D call. CDR3 size: 14 residues. V lost 1 base, J lost 7 bases, and 8 bases lay in between. Germline lookup yields CDR1 SGHNT and CDR2 YENEEA. The CDR3 coding sequence is TGTGCCAGCAGCTTAGGACGTCTCAATTCACCCCTCCACTTT. Amino acids: CASSLGRLNSPLHF.

V is TRBV28 and J is TRBJ1-5, with 7 bases matching TRBD1. The junction had 6 bases not matched to a gene; V was cut back by 6 bases and J by 4 bases. The V gene's germline CDR1 is MDHEN and CDR2 SYDVKM. The length of the CDR3 is 14 residues. CDR3 region: CASRPGQANQPQHF. The CDR3 DNA follows: TGTGCCAGCAGACCTGGACAGGCAAATCAGCCCCAGCATTTT.

This chain connects TRBV5-6 to TRBJ2-6, with 9 positions matching TRBD1. This CDR3 contains 18 residues. Germline trimming cut 0 bases from V and 0 bases from J; bases unmatched to any gene: 4. Looked up from germline, CDR1 is SGHDT and CDR2 is YYEEEE. In DNA, the CDR3 is TGTGCCAGCAGCTTGGTGGGACAGGGACCCTCTGGGGCCAACGTCCTGACTTTC. Its protein product is CASSLVGQGPSGANVLTF.

The gene calls are TRBV6-4 and TRBJ2-6; D uncertain. The germline V and J ends were trimmed by 6 bases and 0 bases, with 9 bases remaining between them. Germline values: CDR1 MRHNA, CDR2 SNTAGT. This CDR3 region has 15 residues. The DNA for the CDR3 is TGTGCCAGCAGCCCGACGTACTCTGGGGCCAACGTCCTGACTTTC. Its protein is CASSPTYSGANVLTF.

The chain couples TRBV7-8 to TRBJ1-2; D gene ambiguous. The CDR3 runs 12 residues. V was clipped by 2 bases and J by 2 bases, with 3 bases between them. Germline loops: CDR1 SGHVS, CDR2 FQNEAQ. The CDR3, as DNA: TGTGCCAGCAGCTTAACCAACTATGGCTACACCTTC. Its translation is CASSLTNYGYTF.

This chain links TRBV30 with TRBJ2-1; maybe TRBD1 (6 bases). CDR3 length equals 12 residues. Germline lookup yields CDR1 GTSNPN and CDR2 SVGIG (reference sequence). V was trimmed by 4 bases and J by 9 bases, leaving 13 bases between them. In DNA, the CDR3 is TGTGCCTGGATGAGGGGGAGTCCTGAGCAGTTCTTC. As protein: CAWMRGSPEQFF.

The chain joins TRBV2 to TRBJ2-2; no clear D. The germline CDR1 and CDR2 sequences are SNHLY and FYNNEI. V was clipped by 2 bases and J by 3 bases, with 4 bases between them. CDR3 length: 13 residues. In DNA form, the CDR3 reads TGTGCCAGCAGTGAAAGGCACACCGGGGAGCTGTTTTTT. This encodes CASSERHTGELFF.

In this sample, this clone turned up a few times. The CDR3: CASSSGQDNYEKLFF. CDR3 DNA: TGCGCCAGCAGCTCAGGACAGGACAATTATGAAAAACTGTTTTTT. The chain employs TRBV5-1 and TRBJ1-4; TRBD1 aligns across 7 bases. This CDR3 contains 15 residues. CDR1 is SGHRS and CDR2 is YFSETQ in the germline V gene. With 3 bases clipped from V and 6 bases from J, the junction kept 8 bases outside the gene matches.

The gene calls are TRBV18 and TRBJ2-7, with TRBD2 matching 7 bases. This CDR3 comprises 14 residues. Germline-derived CDR1 and CDR2 are KGHSH and LQKENI. V was clipped by 3 bases and J by 4 bases; unmatched bases: 6. CDR3 DNA sequence: TGTGCCAGCTCACCCGGGGAGGGTAATTACGAGCAGTACTTC. Residues: CASSPGEGNYEQYF. Variable domain in full (rest from reference TRBV18 and TRBJ2-7): NAGVMQNPRHLVRRRGQEARLRCSPMKGHSHVYWYRQLPEEGLKFMVYLQKENIIDESGMPKERFSAEFPKEGPSILRIQQVVRGDSAAYFCASSPGEGNYEQYFGPGTRLTVT.

The chain couples TRBV5-1 to TRBJ2-2, with TRBD1 matching over 8 bases. This CDR3 contains 17 residues. CDR1 SGHRS and CDR2 YFSETQ come from the germline V gene. With 6 bases clipped from V and 4 bases from J, the junction kept 14 bases outside the gene matches. Here the CDR3 DNA reads TGCGCCAGCAAACCCCCGGGACAGGACCCCATCACCGGGGAGCTGTTTTTT. It yields the protein CASKPPGQDPITGELFF.

The V and J genes are TRBV28 and TRBJ1-1; D is unresolved. The germline gives CDR1 MDHEN, CDR2 SYDVKM. The CDR3 is 13 residues long. Trimming took 2 bases from V and 10 from J, leaving 14 bases between them. The CDR3 region is CASSLIPSSVAFF. Written as DNA, the CDR3 is TGTGCCAGCAGTTTAATCCCCTCTTCGGTAGCTTTCTTT. Using reference TRBV28 and TRBJ1-1 for the parts outside the CDR3, the full variable domain is DVKVTQSSRYLVKRTGEKVFLECVQDMDHENMFWYRQDPGLGLRLIYFSYDVKMKEKGDIPEGYSVSREKKERFSLILESASTNQTSMYLCASSLIPSSVAFFGQGTRLTVV.

This clone appeared once. V gene TRBV27 combines with J gene TRBJ1-5; D remains ambiguous. CDR1 is MNHEY and CDR2 is SMNVEV in the germline V gene (reference sequence). Trimming removed 1 base from V and 4 bases from J, with 5 bases in between. The CDR3 loop spans 13 amino acids. The CDR3 sequence: CASSLWGNQPQHF. DNA of the CDR3: TGTGCCAGCAGTTTATGGGGAAATCAGCCCCAGCATTTT.

The rearrangement uses TRBV19 and TRBJ2-4; D is ambiguous. The CDR3 is 13 residues long. In germline, CDR1 is LNHDA, CDR2 SQIVND (reference sequence). V was trimmed by 3 bases and J by 6 bases, leaving 9 bases between them. This chain's CDR3 is CASSIRGINIQYF. The CDR3 DNA sequence: TGTGCCAGTAGTATCCGTGGGATAAACATTCAGTACTTC.

This clone was detected once. The V call is TRBV7-9, the J call TRBJ2-1, with 9 bases matching TRBD2. Trimming at V came to 2 bases and at J to 7 bases, leaving 6 bases not matched to a gene. Germline V gene data show CDR1 as SEHNR and CDR2 as FQNEAQ (reference sequence). CDR3 length: 15 residues. CDR3 in DNA: TGTGCCAGCAGCTTACCTAGCGGGGTTTTGAATGAGCAGTTCTTC. This encodes CASSLPSGVLNEQFF. Together with reference TRBV7-9 and TRBJ2-1, the CDR3 gives the full variable domain: DTGVSQNPRHKITKRGQNVTFRCDPISEHNRLYWYRQTLGQGPEFLTYFQNEAQLEKSRLLSDRFSAERPKGSFSTLEIQRTEQGDSAMYLCASSLPSGVLNEQFFGPGTRLTVL.

The V and J genes are TRBV7-6 and TRBJ1-1; no clear D gene. The germline CDR1 and CDR2 sequences are SGHVS and FNYEAQ. The CDR3 totals 13 residues. Trimming took 5 bases from V and 0 from J, leaving 7 bases between them. This CDR3 reads CASSAGVNTEAFF. The DNA of the CDR3 is TGTGCCAGCAGCGCGGGCGTGAACACTGAAGCTTTCTTT. Looking up the rest from reference TRBV7-6 and TRBJ1-1 gives the full variable domain: GAGVSQSPRYKVTKRGQDVALRCDPISGHVSLYWYRQALGQGPEFLTYFNYEAQQDKSGLPNDRFSAERPEGSISTLTIQRTEQRDSAMYRCASSAGVNTEAFFGQGTRLTVV.

The genes are TRBV7-2 and TRBJ2-7; D remains ambiguous. The CDR3 is 12 amino acids. V gave up 4 bases and J gave up 3 bases, with 7 bases separating them. Germline-derived CDR1 and CDR2 are SGHTA and FQGNSA. CDR3 sequence reads: CASSSNSYEQYF. As DNA, the CDR3 is TGTGCCAGCAGCTCCAACAGCTACGAGCAGTACTTC.

The V and J genes are TRBV19 and TRBJ1-2; weak D call: TRBD1 (5 bases). Germline loops: CDR1 LNHDA, CDR2 SQIVND (reference sequence). The V gene lost 9 bases and the J gene lost 6 bases, with 23 bases spanning the gap. CDR3 length equals 15 residues. CDR3 DNA sequence: TGTGCCAGCGGGGCTGGGGGATTCTGGATTAATGGCTACACCTTC. Amino acids: CASGAGGFWINGYTF.